This TCR beta chain was sequenced during a study of beta chain features in type 1 diabetes (dated by TCRdb to the late 2010s). About the full investigation: Mean age, gender distribution, total cell number and subset yield were not different between patients and healthy donors. A total of under 120,000,000 sorted cells were examined across all samples, and RNA yield correlated strongly with the number of cells per subset. Whereas all 28 donors provided naive and central memory subsets, regulatory and stem cell-like memory subsets were isolated from just 8 patients and roughly eight healthy donors. In the study, recently diagnosed type 1 diabetes patients and matched healthy donors were compared on the TCRB repertoires of their sorted circulating CD4+ T cell subsets.

The germline V gene yields SQVTM for CDR1 and ANQGSEA for CDR2. The CDR3 spans 13 residues, from the cysteine through the phenylalanine. The entry retains the CDR3 DNA only, 39 bases that are in frame from base 1. Study-level results and caveats: Shorter templates might have been favored by PCR, but patient and control samples were amplified and corrected together, so both groups would have been affected equally by any skew. Because cDNA was sequenced instead of genomic DNA, highly expressing activated cells could be over-represented, though the groups showed no difference in activation or CD3 levels. Type 1 diabetes patients showed a moderate but significant shortening of TCRB CDR3 length in all four CD4+ subsets. Fewer insertions and more nucleotide deletions at VDJ recombination sites were observed in patients with type 1 diabetes, implying thymic rearrangement abnormalities. Naive, central memory and regulatory TCRB repertoires appeared to be more similar among patients than among healthy donors. Only small numbers of individuals were included in the HLA sub-analyses, which left unresolved whether HLA type had any influence on TCRB rearrangement.

The entire isolated RNA was reverse transcribed using the High Capacity cDNA Reverse Transcription Kit, and thus expressed TCRB transcripts were sequenced. Deep immunoSEQ sequencing was performed on naive, central memory and regulatory T cell samples, with an average of about 4 million total reads per sample. Sorted cells were lysed in RLT buffer, and RNA was extracted using DNase-treated RNeasy Micro or Mini kits according to cell number. To prevent cross-contamination, each cell subset was processed individually, whereas patient and healthy donor samples were processed jointly. The immunoSEQ multiplex PCR was used to amplify TCRB sequences from cDNA, generating 87-bp fragments that spanned the CDR3 region. Sequencing of the amplicons was performed on the Illumina HiSeq platform. As for the authors' bioinformatics: PCR bias was corrected computationally using synthetic template baselines, and reads within Hamming distance 2 were collapsed, with unmergeable singletons discarded. By aligning reads against IMGT, V, D and J genes, CDR3 length, and insertions or deletions at six rearrangement sites were assigned. Within each subset, clonotype counts were normalized to the number of sorted cells before true diversity and Gini coefficients were calculated with the tcR R package. Repertoire sharing was quantified using the overlap coefficient calculated on TCRB nucleotide sequences. What TCRdb holds here is the immuneACCESS table cut down to in-frame rearrangements. Part of the clones is not present; checked against another copy, under half of the missing clones reflect an unresolved V gene, and the others are unexplained. V, J and clone size are taken as reported in that table, and D and trimming were inferred from the DNA itself. The sample table shows 100,000 to 150,000 clones, and around 8.8% are seen once. The ten largest make up 0.6% to 0.9% of the sample.

A single peripheral blood draw of about 116 mL on average was collected from each donor into heparinised tubes. A BD FACSAria II and a panel including CD45RO, CCR7, CD25, CD127, CD95 and CD27 were used to sort naive, central memory, regulatory and stem cell-like memory CD4+ T cells. Every sorted population had a purity above 95%. PBMCs were isolated right away by Lymphoprep density gradient centrifugation and were stained directly, without culture. So that batch effects would be minimized, each experiment stained and sorted samples in pairs, pairing one healthy donor with one patient. With regard to this clone: This clone's antigen is unknown. Base qualities are not at hand, and no much larger clone is one base apart.

The chain is encoded by TRBV29-1 joined to TRBJ2-5; the D gene is possibly TRBD2, with 6 bases matching. TRBJ2-7 matches the DNA end more closely, so the J call is doubtful. This TCR came from a man aged 30 to 39 with type 1 diabetes. Sequenced material: central memory CD4+ T cells from blood. The nucleotides read TGCAGCGTTGACGTACGGGGGTCCGACGAGCAGTACTTC. Translated, this is CSVDVRGSDEQYF.